This T cell receptor beta chain was sequenced in a study of T cell responses to AZD1222 COVID-19 vaccine. In germline, CDR1 is LGHDT, CDR2 YNNKEL (reference sequence). With 4 bases removed from V and 2 bases from J, the gap between germline ends came to 15 bases. There are 15 residues in the CDR3. Here immunoSEQ multiplex PCR was the method, and the copy in TCRdb shows in-frame clones only, minus some. The table lists roughly 100,000 clones, roughly nine tenths of them singletons. The sequencing here drew on peripheral blood, taken on day 0 of AZD1222 vaccination. The V call is TRBV3-1 (or the pseudogene TRBV3-2), the J call TRBJ2-7; D remains ambiguous. This sequence was found in an adult in good health. The CDR3 DNA sequence: TGTGCCAGCAGCCCAGGCCTTGTTCCCACCTACGAGCAGTACTTC. This codes for CASSPGLVPTYEQYF.